This record concerns one T cell receptor beta chain sequence. Antigen unknown. These data originate in a study of graft-versus-host responses after intestinal transplantation. In the study overall: Transplant recipients had multivisceral, liver-intestinal, or isolated intestinal grafts. Overall study findings and caveats: Individuals carrying graft-donor T cell macrochimerism showed high graft-versus-host to host-versus-graft clonal ratios in allografts.

The data were produced by immunoSEQ multiplex PCR, yet TCRdb's version contains in-frame clones alone and is incomplete. The sample carries some 43,000 clones, 85% to 95% recorded once. This CDR3 is built from 17 residues. Germline V gene sequence: CDR1 ENHRY, CDR2 SYGVKD. Trimming removed 3 bases from V and 2 bases from J; junction bases left unmatched: 10. This chain connects TRBV10-3 to TRBJ2-7, with TRBD1 matching over 10 bases. This receptor was obtained from a human patient who received an intestinal transplant, so some T cells may come from the graft donor. The sample here was PBMCs, taken around 330 days after intestinal transplant. CDR3 DNA: TGTGCCATCAGTGACCTCGACATAGGACAGGGGGCCTACGAGCAGTACTTC. Translation gives CAISDLDIGQGAYEQYF.